This TCR beta chain was sequenced for a study of blood T cell repertoires in COVID-19. Data came from immunoSEQ multiplex PCR; TCRdb stores just in-frame clones and leaves some out. The sample yields roughly 300,000 clones, about 85% seen once. The TCR was taken from a human donor in a cohort sampled during active COVID-19. The source material was peripheral blood.

Here the CDR3 DNA reads TGTGCTAGTGGTTTGGTCGGTAGCGGCACAGATACGCAGTATTTT. It translates to CASGLVGSGTDTQYF. The V and J genes are TRBV12-5 and TRBJ2-3, with a weak D call TRBD2 (5 bases). Trimming shortened V by 0 bases and J by 1 base, and 8 bases separated the two germline ends. The length of the CDR3 is 15 residues. Germline V gene lookup returns CDR1 LGHNT and CDR2 FRNRAP.